This T cell receptor (beta chain) was recorded in a study of technical replicates of blood from a few donors. The assay was immunoSEQ multiplex PCR, and TCRdb's table has in-frame clones only and misses some. The top ten hold over 0.15% of the sample, which has some 67,000 clones, about 98% seen once. CDR1 and CDR2 from the germline V gene are SGHVS and FQNEAQ. The CDR3 has 15 amino acids. The V end was cut by 5 bases, the J end by 1 base, with 15 bases between. The chain is built from TRBV7-8 and TRBJ2-7, with a tentative D call TRBD2 (6 bases). The clonotype originates from a human donor in good health. The material sequenced was T cells isolated from PBMCs. CDR3 protein: CASSQRDSRSYEQYF. The CDR3 coding sequence is TGTGCCAGCAGCCAACGGGACTCTAGATCCTACGAGCAGTACTTC. Variable domain in full (rest from reference TRBV7-8 and TRBJ2-7): GAGVSQSPRYKVAKRGQDVALRCDPISGHVSLFWYQQALGQGPEFLTYFQNEAQLDKSGLPSDRFFAERPEGSVSTLKIQRTQQEDSAVYLCASSQRDSRSYEQYFGPGTRLTVT.